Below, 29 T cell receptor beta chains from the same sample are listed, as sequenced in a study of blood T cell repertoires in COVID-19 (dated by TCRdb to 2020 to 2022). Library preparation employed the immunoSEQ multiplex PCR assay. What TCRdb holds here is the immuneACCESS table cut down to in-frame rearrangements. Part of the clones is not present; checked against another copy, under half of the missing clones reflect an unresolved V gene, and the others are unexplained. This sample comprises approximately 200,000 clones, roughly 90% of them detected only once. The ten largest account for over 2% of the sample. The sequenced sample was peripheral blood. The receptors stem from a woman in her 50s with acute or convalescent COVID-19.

CDR3 loop: CASSFPGQEGDEKLFF. The CDR3 coding sequence is TGTGCCAGCAGTTTCCCGGGACAGGAGGGGGATGAAAAACTGTTTTTT. This chain joins TRBV6-6 and TRBJ1-4; 8 bases match TRBD1. The CDR3 is 16 amino acids. Losses at the gene ends were 4 bases for V and 6 bases for J; bases not matched to a gene: 10. Germline V gives CDR1 MNHNY, CDR2 SVGAGI (reference sequence).

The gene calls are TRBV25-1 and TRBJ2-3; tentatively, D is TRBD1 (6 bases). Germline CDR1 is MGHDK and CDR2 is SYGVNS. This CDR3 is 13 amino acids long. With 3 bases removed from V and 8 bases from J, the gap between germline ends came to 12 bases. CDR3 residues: CASSDQGKGTQYF. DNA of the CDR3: TGTGCCAGCAGTGATCAGGGGAAAGGTACGCAGTATTTT.

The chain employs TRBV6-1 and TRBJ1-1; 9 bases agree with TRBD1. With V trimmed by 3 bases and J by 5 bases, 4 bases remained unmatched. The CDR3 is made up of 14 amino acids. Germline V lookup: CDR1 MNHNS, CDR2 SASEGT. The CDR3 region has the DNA TGTGCCAGCAGTGAGCACAGGGGGCTGACTGAAGCTTTCTTT. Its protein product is CASSEHRGLTEAFF.

CDR3 region: CAWSVGQGADVNTIYF. CDR3 nucleotides: TGTGCCTGGAGTGTAGGACAGGGGGCTGATGTAAACACCATATATTTT. The chain joins TRBV30 to TRBJ1-3; 11 bases align to TRBD1. The V segment lost 0 bases and the J segment 6 bases; nucleotides outside the gene matches: 7. Germline assignment: CDR1 GTSNPN and CDR2 SVGIG (reference sequence). This CDR3 contains 16 residues.

CDR3 region: CASSSTGRTEAFF. For the CDR3, the DNA is TGTGCCAGCAGTTCTACAGGGAGAACTGAAGCTTTCTTT. J is TRBJ1-1 and V is TRBV12-3 or TRBV12-4, with D maybe TRBD1 (6 bases). This CDR3 contains 13 residues. Trimming took 4 bases from V and 5 from J, leaving 11 bases between them.

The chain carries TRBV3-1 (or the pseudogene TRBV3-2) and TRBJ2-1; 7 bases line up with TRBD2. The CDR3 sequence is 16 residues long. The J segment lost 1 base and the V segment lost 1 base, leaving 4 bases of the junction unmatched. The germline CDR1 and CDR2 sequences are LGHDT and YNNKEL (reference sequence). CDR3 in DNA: TGTGCCAGCAGCCAAGCGAGCGGGGCTTCCTACAATGAGCAGTTCTTC. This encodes CASSQASGASYNEQFF.

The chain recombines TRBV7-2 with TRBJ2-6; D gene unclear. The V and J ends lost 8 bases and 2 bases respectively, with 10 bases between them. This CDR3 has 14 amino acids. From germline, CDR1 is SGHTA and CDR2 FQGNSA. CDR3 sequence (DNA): TGTGCCAGCGCCCGGAGTACTGGGGCCAACGTCCTGACTTTC. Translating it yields CASARSTGANVLTF.

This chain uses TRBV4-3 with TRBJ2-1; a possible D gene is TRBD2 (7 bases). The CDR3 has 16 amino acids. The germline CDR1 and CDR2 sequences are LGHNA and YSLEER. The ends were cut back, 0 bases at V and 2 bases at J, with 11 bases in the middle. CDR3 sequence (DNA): TGCGCCAGCAGCCAAGATGGGAGGGGGGCCTACAATGAGCAGTTCTTC. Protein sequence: CASSQDGRGAYNEQFF.

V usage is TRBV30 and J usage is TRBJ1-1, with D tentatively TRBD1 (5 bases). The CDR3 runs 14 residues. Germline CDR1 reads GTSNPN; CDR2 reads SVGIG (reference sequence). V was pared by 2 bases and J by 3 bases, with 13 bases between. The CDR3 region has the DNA TGTGCCTGGAGTTTGACAGCCCTTGACACTGAAGCTTTCTTT. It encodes CAWSLTALDTEAFF.

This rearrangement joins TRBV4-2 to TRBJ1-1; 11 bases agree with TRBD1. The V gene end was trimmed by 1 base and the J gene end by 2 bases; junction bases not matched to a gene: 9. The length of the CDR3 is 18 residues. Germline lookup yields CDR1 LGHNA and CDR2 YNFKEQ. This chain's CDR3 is CASSQGAGQGAVNTEAFF. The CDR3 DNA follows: TGTGCCAGCAGCCAAGGTGCCGGACAGGGGGCCGTTAACACTGAAGCTTTCTTT.

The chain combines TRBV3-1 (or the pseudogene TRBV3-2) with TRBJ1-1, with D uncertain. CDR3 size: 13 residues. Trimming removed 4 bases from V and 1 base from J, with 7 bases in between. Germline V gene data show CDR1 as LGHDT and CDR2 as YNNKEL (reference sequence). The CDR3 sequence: CASSPSENTEAFF. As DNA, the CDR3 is TGTGCCAGCAGCCCCAGCGAGAACACTGAAGCTTTCTTT.

Written as DNA, the CDR3 is TGTGCCAGCAGCCCGTGGACTAGCGGCATGAATGAGCAGTTCTTC. Residues: CASSPWTSGMNEQFF. The V gene is TRBV3-1 (or the pseudogene TRBV3-2), the J gene TRBJ2-1; 10 bases map to TRBD2. The germline CDR1 and CDR2 sequences are LGHDT and YNNKEL (reference sequence). The J segment lost 7 bases and the V segment lost 4 bases, leaving 7 bases of the junction unmatched. CDR3 length equals 15 residues.

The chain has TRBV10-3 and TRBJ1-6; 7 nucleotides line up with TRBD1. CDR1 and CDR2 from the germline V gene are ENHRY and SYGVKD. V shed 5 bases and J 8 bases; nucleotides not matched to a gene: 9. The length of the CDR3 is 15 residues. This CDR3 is CAISKGARGDSPLHF. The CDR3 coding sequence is TGTGCCATCAGTAAGGGGGCGCGGGGGGATTCACCCCTCCACTTT.

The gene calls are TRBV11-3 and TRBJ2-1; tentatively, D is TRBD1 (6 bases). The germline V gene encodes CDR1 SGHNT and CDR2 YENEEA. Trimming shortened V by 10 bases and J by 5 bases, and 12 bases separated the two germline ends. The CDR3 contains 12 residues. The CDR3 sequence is CATRDTNNEQFF. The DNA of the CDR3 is TGTGCCACGAGGGACACCAACAATGAGCAGTTCTTC.

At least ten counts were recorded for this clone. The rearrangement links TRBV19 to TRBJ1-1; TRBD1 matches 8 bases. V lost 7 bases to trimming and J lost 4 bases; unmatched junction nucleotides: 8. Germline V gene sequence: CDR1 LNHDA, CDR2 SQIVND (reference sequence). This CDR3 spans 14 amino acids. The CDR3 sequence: CASNPDREGTEAFF. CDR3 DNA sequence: TGTGCCAGTAACCCGGACAGGGAAGGCACTGAAGCTTTCTTT. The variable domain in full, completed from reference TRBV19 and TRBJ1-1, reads DGGITQSPKYLFRKEGQNVTLSCEQNLNHDAMYWYRQDPGQGLRLIYYSQIVNDFQKGDIAEGYSVSREKKESFPLTVTSAQKNPTAFYLCASNPDREGTEAFFGQGTRLTVV.

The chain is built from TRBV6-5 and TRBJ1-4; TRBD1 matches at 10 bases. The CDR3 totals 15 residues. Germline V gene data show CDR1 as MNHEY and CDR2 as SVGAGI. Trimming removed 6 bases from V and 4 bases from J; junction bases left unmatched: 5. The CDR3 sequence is CASRTGGLNNEKLFF. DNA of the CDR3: TGTGCCAGCAGGACAGGGGGCTTAAATAATGAAAAACTGTTTTTT.

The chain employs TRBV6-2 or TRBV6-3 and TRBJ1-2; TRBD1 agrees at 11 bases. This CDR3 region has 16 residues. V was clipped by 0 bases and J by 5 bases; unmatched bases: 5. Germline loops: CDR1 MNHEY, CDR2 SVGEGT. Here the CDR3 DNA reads TGTGCCAGCAGTTACTCTTGGACAGGGGGCAGTTATGGCTACACCTTC. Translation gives CASSYSWTGGSYGYTF.

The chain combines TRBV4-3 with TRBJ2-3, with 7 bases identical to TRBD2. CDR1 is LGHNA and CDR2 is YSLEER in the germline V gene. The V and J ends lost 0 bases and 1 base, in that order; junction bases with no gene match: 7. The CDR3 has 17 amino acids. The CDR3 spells CASSQDWGGKGTDTQYF. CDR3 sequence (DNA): TGCGCCAGCAGCCAAGATTGGGGGGGGAAAGGCACAGATACGCAGTATTTT.

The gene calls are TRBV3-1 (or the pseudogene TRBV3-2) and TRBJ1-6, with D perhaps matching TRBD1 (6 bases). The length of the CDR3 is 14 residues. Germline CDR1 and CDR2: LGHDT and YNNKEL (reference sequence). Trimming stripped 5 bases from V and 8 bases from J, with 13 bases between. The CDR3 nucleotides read TGTGCCAGCAGCGCGGACAGATGGGATTCACCCCTCCACTTT. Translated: CASSADRWDSPLHF.

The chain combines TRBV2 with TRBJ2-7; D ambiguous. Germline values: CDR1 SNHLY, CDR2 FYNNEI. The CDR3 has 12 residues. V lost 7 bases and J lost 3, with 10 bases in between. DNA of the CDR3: TGTGCCAGCATTGGCTGCAACTACGAGCAGTACTTC. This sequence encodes CASIGCNYEQYF.

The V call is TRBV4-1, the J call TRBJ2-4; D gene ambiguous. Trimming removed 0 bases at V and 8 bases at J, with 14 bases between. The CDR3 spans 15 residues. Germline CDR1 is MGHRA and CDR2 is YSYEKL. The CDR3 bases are TGCGCCAGCAGCCAAGAGGGCAGGCCCAAGGACATTCAGTACTTC. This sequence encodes CASSQEGRPKDIQYF.

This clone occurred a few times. The CDR3 is CASSRGTSYNSPLHF. The CDR3 coding sequence is TGTGCCAGCAGTCGGGGAACCTCCTATAATTCACCCCTCCACTTT. The rearrangement links TRBV7-2 to TRBJ1-6; no clear D. This CDR3 has 15 residues. From germline, CDR1 is SGHTA and CDR2 FQGNSA. The V end lost 6 bases, the J end lost 0 bases, and 9 bases lay between the germline ends.

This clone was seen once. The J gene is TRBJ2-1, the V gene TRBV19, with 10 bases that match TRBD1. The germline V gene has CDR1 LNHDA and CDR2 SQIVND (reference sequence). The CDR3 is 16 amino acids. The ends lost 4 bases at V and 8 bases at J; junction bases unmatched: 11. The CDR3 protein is CASSKIRDRGGDEQFF. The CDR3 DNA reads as TGTGCCAGTAGTAAAATACGGGACAGGGGCGGTGATGAGCAGTTCTTC.

This chain's CDR3 is CASRFQGRTDTQYF. The CDR3 DNA reads as TGTGCCAGCAGGTTTCAGGGTCGCACAGATACGCAGTATTTT. The chain recombines TRBV19 with TRBJ2-3, with a weak D call TRBD1 (5 bases). Germline CDR1 reads LNHDA; CDR2 reads SQIVND (reference sequence). Trimming took off 9 bases at V and 1 base at J, with 14 bases between the two ends. The CDR3 runs 14 residues. Supplemented by reference TRBV19 and TRBJ2-3, the full variable domain reads DGGITQSPKYLFRKEGQNVTLSCEQNLNHDAMYWYRQDPGQGLRLIYYSQIVNDFQKGDIAEGYSVSREKKESFPLTVTSAQKNPTAFYLCASRFQGRTDTQYFGPGTRLTVL.

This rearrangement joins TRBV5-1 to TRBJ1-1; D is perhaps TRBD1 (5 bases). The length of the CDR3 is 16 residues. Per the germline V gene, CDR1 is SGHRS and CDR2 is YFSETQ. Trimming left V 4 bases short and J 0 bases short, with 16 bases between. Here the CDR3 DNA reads TGCGCCAGCAGCGTGGCAGGGATGGCAATGAACACTGAAGCTTTCTTT. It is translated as CASSVAGMAMNTEAFF.

CDR3 nucleotide sequence: TGTGCCAGCAGCCCGGGGAGGACTAGCGGGGGCCTAAGCACAGATACGCAGTATTTT. Translation gives CASSPGRTSGGLSTDTQYF. The chain has TRBV3-1 (or the pseudogene TRBV3-2) and TRBJ2-3; 13 nucleotides agree with TRBD2. The CDR3 is 19 amino acids. The germline V gene has CDR1 LGHDT and CDR2 YNNKEL (reference sequence). Trimming cost V 4 bases and J 0 bases; bases outside gene matches: 10.

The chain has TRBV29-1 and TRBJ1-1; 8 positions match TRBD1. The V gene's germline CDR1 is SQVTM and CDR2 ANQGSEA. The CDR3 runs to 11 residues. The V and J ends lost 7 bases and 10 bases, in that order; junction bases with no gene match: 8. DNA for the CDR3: TGCAGCGGAAAACGCCAGGGGGCAGCTTTCTTT. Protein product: CSGKRQGAAFF.

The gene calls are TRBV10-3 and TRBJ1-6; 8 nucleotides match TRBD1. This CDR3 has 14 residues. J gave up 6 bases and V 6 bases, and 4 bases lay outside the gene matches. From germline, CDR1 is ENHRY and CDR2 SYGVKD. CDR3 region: CAIRATGVNSPLHF. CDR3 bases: TGTGCCATCAGGGCGACAGGGGTTAATTCACCCCTCCACTTT.

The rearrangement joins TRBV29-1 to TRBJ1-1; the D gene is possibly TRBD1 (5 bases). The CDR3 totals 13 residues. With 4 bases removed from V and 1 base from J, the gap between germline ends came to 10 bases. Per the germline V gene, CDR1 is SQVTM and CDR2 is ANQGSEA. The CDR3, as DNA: TGCAGCGTTGTAGGGCAGGGGAACACTGAAGCTTTCTTT. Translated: CSVVGQGNTEAFF.